The 22 T cell receptor beta chains reported below all come from one sample, sequenced in a study of blood T cell repertoires in COVID-19. Libraries were prepared by immunoSEQ multiplex PCR; TCRdb keeps only in-frame clonotypes and omits some of them. The data contain roughly 200,000 clones, 70% to 80% of them singletons. Sequenced sample: peripheral blood. These receptor sequences come from a woman in her thirties or forties with COVID-19, enrolled during active disease.

This clone was counted a single time. The chain links TRBV30 to TRBJ2-3, with 12 bases lining up with TRBD2. The CDR3 contains 15 residues. The V and J ends lost 5 bases and 0 bases, in that order; junction bases with no gene match: 3. The germline CDR1 and CDR2 sequences are GTSNPN and SVGIG (reference sequence). The CDR3 region has the DNA TGTGCCTGGGCCGGACTAGCGGGGAGCACAGATACGCAGTATTTT. Translating gives CAWAGLAGSTDTQYF.

V is TRBV9 and J is TRBJ1-2, with D uncertain. The length of the CDR3 is 15 residues. The V end was cut by 0 bases, the J end by 3 bases, with 12 bases between. Germline V gene sequence: CDR1 SGDLS, CDR2 YYNGEE. CDR3 sequence (DNA): TGTGCCAGCAGCGTAGGGCCGGAGACGGACTATGGCTACACCTTC. Protein product: CASSVGPETDYGYTF.

The J gene is TRBJ2-2, the V gene TRBV19; D is perhaps TRBD1 (6 bases). CDR3 size: 15 residues. CDR1 is LNHDA and CDR2 is SQIVND in the germline V gene (reference sequence). The V end was cut by 4 bases, the J end by 3 bases, with 12 bases between. The chain's CDR3 is CASSTRGWDTGELFF. In DNA, the CDR3 is TGTGCCAGTAGTACCAGGGGCTGGGACACCGGGGAGCTGTTTTTT. The full variable domain, rest sourced from reference TRBV19 and TRBJ2-2, is DGGITQSPKYLFRKEGQNVTLSCEQNLNHDAMYWYRQDPGQGLRLIYYSQIVNDFQKGDIAEGYSVSREKKESFPLTVTSAQKNPTAFYLCASSTRGWDTGELFFGEGSRLTVL.

This clone occurred once. The rearrangement links TRBV7-6 to TRBJ1-5, with no clear D. The CDR3 consists of 11 residues. CDR1 is SGHVS and CDR2 is FNYEAQ in the germline V gene. V dropped 6 bases and J dropped 11 bases, with 11 bases sitting between them. In DNA form, the CDR3 reads TGTGCCAGCAGTGATAATCGGGCCCAGCATTTT. Translated: CASSDNRAQHF.

The genes are TRBV27 and TRBJ2-5; D unclear. The CDR3 runs to 13 residues. Germline V gene sequence: CDR1 MNHEY, CDR2 SMNVEV (reference sequence). V lost 2 bases and J lost 5, with 9 bases in between. The CDR3 DNA sequence: TGTGCCAGCAGTTTACAGGTGTCCGAGACCCAGTACTTC. Translating gives CASSLQVSETQYF.

The chain's CDR3 is CASSGRGSGRPQHF. CDR3 nucleotides: TGTGCCAGCTCTGGGCGGGGATCCGGACGGCCCCAGCATTTT. The chain couples TRBV6-5 to TRBJ1-5, with D hard to call. The CDR3 is 14 amino acids. Germline CDR1 is MNHEY and CDR2 is SVGAGI. V shed 8 bases and J shed 9 bases, with 20 bases lying between them.

The gene calls are TRBV27 and TRBJ1-2, with D possibly TRBD1 on 5 matching bases. Trimming took off 5 bases at V and 4 bases at J, with 11 bases between the two ends. The CDR3 contains 13 residues. Germline V lookup: CDR1 MNHEY, CDR2 SMNVEV (reference sequence). The CDR3: CASSMGLSYGYTF. CDR3 DNA sequence: TGTGCCAGCAGTATGGGACTGAGCTATGGCTACACCTTC.

The chain combines TRBV19 with TRBJ2-3; 7 bases line up with TRBD2. Germline loops: CDR1 LNHDA, CDR2 SQIVND (reference sequence). CDR3 length: 15 residues. The V gene end was trimmed by 7 bases and the J gene end by 0 bases; junction bases not matched to a gene: 7. CDR3 DNA sequence: TGTGCCAGTACTCCCGCGGGAGTGAGCACAGATACGCAGTATTTT. Its translation is CASTPAGVSTDTQYF. Together with reference TRBV19 and TRBJ2-3, the CDR3 gives the full variable domain: DGGITQSPKYLFRKEGQNVTLSCEQNLNHDAMYWYRQDPGQGLRLIYYSQIVNDFQKGDIAEGYSVSREKKESFPLTVTSAQKNPTAFYLCASTPAGVSTDTQYFGPGTRLTVL.

The rearrangement joins TRBV7-9 to TRBJ2-5; unclear D gene. V dropped 1 base and J dropped 1 base, with 13 bases sitting between them. The V gene's germline CDR1 is SEHNR and CDR2 FQNEAQ (reference sequence). The CDR3 loop spans 16 amino acids. The CDR3 here is CASSLDLVGAQETQYF. The CDR3 nucleotides read TGTGCCAGCAGCTTAGATCTAGTGGGTGCCCAAGAGACCCAGTACTTC. The full variable domain, in which reference TRBV7-9 and TRBJ2-5 provide the parts outside the CDR3, is DTGVSQNPRHKITKRGQNVTFRCDPISEHNRLYWYRQTLGQGPEFLTYFQNEAQLEKSRLLSDRFSAERPKGSFSTLEIQRTEQGDSAMYLCASSLDLVGAQETQYFGPGTRLLVL.

V and J are TRBV19 and TRBJ2-3; the match to TRBD1 covers 8 bases. This CDR3 comprises 15 residues. V shed 5 bases and J 2 bases; nucleotides not matched to a gene: 6. Germline V lookup: CDR1 LNHDA, CDR2 SQIVND (reference sequence). The CDR3 protein is CASSSTGAPTDTQYF. The CDR3 coding sequence is TGTGCCAGTAGTTCGACAGGGGCACCCACAGATACGCAGTATTTT.

The chain carries TRBV14 and TRBJ2-3, with 11 bases matching TRBD2. V lost 3 bases, J lost 7 bases, and 12 bases stayed unmatched. Germline V gene data show CDR1 as SGHDN and CDR2 as FVKESK. The CDR3 length is 17 residues. Written as DNA, the CDR3 is TGTGCCAGCAGCCAGTCGGGACTAGCGGCTTACTTTAATACGCAGTATTTT. Translated: CASSQSGLAAYFNTQYF.

The rearrangement uses TRBV19 and TRBJ1-1; 9 bases line up with TRBD1. Germline CDR1 and CDR2: LNHDA and SQIVND (reference sequence). The CDR3 spans 14 residues. Trimming took 6 bases from V and 3 from J; bases not matched to a gene: 5. CDR3 DNA: TGTGCCAGTAGGCCGAGGGACAGGGACACTGAAGCTTTCTTT. Translating it yields CASRPRDRDTEAFF. Variable domain in full (rest from reference TRBV19 and TRBJ1-1): DGGITQSPKYLFRKEGQNVTLSCEQNLNHDAMYWYRQDPGQGLRLIYYSQIVNDFQKGDIAEGYSVSREKKESFPLTVTSAQKNPTAFYLCASRPRDRDTEAFFGQGTRLTVV.

The V call is TRBV2, the J call TRBJ2-7; D remains ambiguous. CDR1 and CDR2 from the germline V gene are SNHLY and FYNNEI. The CDR3 extends over 13 amino acids. V lost 4 bases and J lost 2, with 9 bases in between. The CDR3 sequence is CASSVTVPYEQYF. DNA of the CDR3: TGTGCCAGCAGTGTAACGGTCCCCTACGAGCAGTACTTC.

The chain carries TRBV9 and TRBJ1-2; no clear D. V shed 0 bases and J shed 4 bases, with 7 bases lying between them. The germline gives CDR1 SGDLS, CDR2 YYNGEE. There are 13 residues in the CDR3. The CDR3 DNA reads TGTGCCAGCAGCGTAGATGGAGCCTATGGCTACACCTTC. It encodes CASSVDGAYGYTF.

This clone came up once. The chain is built from TRBV3-1 (or the pseudogene TRBV3-2) and TRBJ1-3; 7 nucleotides line up with TRBD1. V dropped 4 bases and J dropped 0; count of bases not matched to a gene: 6. This CDR3 has 16 residues. The germline V gene encodes CDR1 LGHDT and CDR2 YNNKEL (reference sequence). Written as DNA, the CDR3 is TGTGCCAGCAGCCGAACCGGGACAGACTCTGGAAACACCATATATTTT. It codes for CASSRTGTDSGNTIYF.

The chain links TRBV4-3 to TRBJ1-2; TRBD1 might be the D (6 bases). The CDR3 length is 16 residues. Germline loops: CDR1 LGHNA, CDR2 YSLEER. V was shortened by 0 bases and J by 7 bases, with 18 bases between the two germline ends. CDR3 nucleotide sequence: TGCGCCAGCAGCCAAGACCCCCGACAGGCCGTGGGTGGCTACACCTTC. It translates to CASSQDPRQAVGGYTF.

The chain employs TRBV5-1 and TRBJ2-7; 9 positions match TRBD2. CDR1 and CDR2 from the germline V gene are SGHRS and YFSETQ. J lost 2 bases, V lost 3 bases, and 0 bases had no gene match. The CDR3 runs 13 residues. In DNA, the CDR3 is TGCGCCAGCAGCTGGACTAGCGCCTACGAGCAGTACTTC. Its protein is CASSWTSAYEQYF.

The chain links TRBV14 to TRBJ1-1; 7 nucleotides match TRBD1. This CDR3 has 14 amino acids. Germline V CDR1 and CDR2: SGHDN, FVKESK. The V segment lost 4 bases and the J segment 2 bases; nucleotides outside the gene matches: 4. CDR3 nucleotides: TGTGCCAGCAGCCCGACAGGGTATAACACTGAAGCTTTCTTT. It encodes CASSPTGYNTEAFF. Using reference TRBV14 and TRBJ1-1 for the parts outside the CDR3, the full variable domain is EAGVTQFPSHSVIEKGQTVTLRCDPISGHDNLYWYRRVMGKEIKFLLHFVKESKQDESGMPNNRFLAERTGGTYSTLKVQPAELEDSGVYFCASSPTGYNTEAFFGQGTRLTVV.

V is TRBV5-1 and J is TRBJ2-5; 8 bases fit TRBD1. After removal of 1 base from V and 4 bases from J, the junction contained 6 bases not matched to a gene. The CDR3 is made up of 15 amino acids. Germline values: CDR1 SGHRS, CDR2 YFSETQ. The CDR3 DNA reads as TGCGCCAGCAGCTTGACTCCAGGGGGCGTAGAGACCCAGTACTTC. The encoded protein is CASSLTPGGVETQYF.

The rearrangement links TRBV2 to TRBJ2-2; 7 bases are shared with TRBD2. The germline V gene encodes CDR1 SNHLY and CDR2 FYNNEI. The CDR3 extends over 15 amino acids. Trimming removed 8 bases from V and 5 bases from J; junction bases left unmatched: 11. The CDR3 coding sequence is TGTGCCAGCGCCCGCGACGAGGGAGGGACCGGGGAGCTGTTTTTT. Its translation is CASARDEGGTGELFF.

The chain couples TRBV5-1 to TRBJ2-3; tentatively, D is TRBD1 (5 bases). The CDR3 sequence is 14 residues long. Germline CDR1 and CDR2: SGHRS and YFSETQ. V lost 7 bases to trimming and J lost 3 bases, with 15 bases between them. The CDR3 nucleotides are TGCGCCAGCGGGGCGCAGGGTAGGACAGATACGCAGTATTTT. Its translation is CASGAQGRTDTQYF.

V usage is TRBV7-2 and J usage is TRBJ2-7, with 7 bases aligning to TRBD1. The ends lost 1 base at V and 4 bases at J; junction bases unmatched: 7. CDR1 SGHTA and CDR2 FQGNSA come from the germline V gene. The CDR3 is 15 amino acids. The CDR3 DNA is TGTGCCAGCAGCTTAGGGGGACAGAATCATTACGAGCAGTACTTC. It codes for CASSLGGQNHYEQYF. The variable domain in full, with the rest retrieved from reference TRBV7-2 and TRBJ2-7, is GAGVSQSPSNKVTEKGKDVELRCDPISGHTALYWYRQSLGQGLEFLIYFQGNSAPDKSGLPSDRFSAERTGGSVSTLTIQRTQQEDSAVYLCASSLGGQNHYEQYFGPGTRLTVT.